This T cell receptor (beta chain) was profiled in a study of vaccination effects on CD4 cells after COVID-19. For this clone: Its antigen is not identified.

Germline V lookup: CDR1 SGDLS, CDR2 YYNGEE. The CDR3 loop spans 14 amino acids. Trimming cost V 0 bases and J 2 bases, with 8 bases left between them. TCRdb's table, derived via immunoSEQ multiplex PCR, lists solely in-frame clones and lacks some. This sample yields around 50,000 clones, of which over 60% are seen a single time; approximately 5.6% belongs to the top ten. Isolation of CD4+ T cells took place after approximately 10 days of culture. This person's SARS-CoV-2 infection, confirmed by PCR, occurred between March and December 2020. Subjects were given two BNT162b2 or mRNA-1273 vaccine doses. This receptor was identified in a human donor who had a prior SARS-CoV-2 infection. The chain recombines TRBV9 with TRBJ2-5; no reliable D call. Specimen: CD4+ T cells from PBMCs cultured without peptide, collected after COVID-19 vaccination. The DNA of the CDR3 is TGTGCCAGCAGCGTAGGGGCCGTTCAAGAGACCCAGTACTTC. Amino acids: CASSVGAVQETQYF.